The 22 T cell receptor beta chains reported below all come from one sample, sequenced in a study of cytomegalovirus exposure and HLA in healthy donors. The PCR was carried out with 60 Vbeta primers and 13 Jbeta primers. The data were produced by immunoSEQ multiplex PCR, yet TCRdb's version contains in-frame clones alone and is incomplete. The data contain over 200,000 clones, about 74% of them singletons. Sequencing input: PBMCs. Receptors were obtained from a woman under 40 in good health and CMV-seronegative.

V gene TRBV6-7 combines with J gene TRBJ2-7, with 12 bases matching TRBD2. TRBV6-7 is an ORF for which the function is uncertain. This CDR3 has 15 residues. Trimming at V came to 2 bases and at J to 2 bases, leaving 1 base not matched to a gene. CDR3 sequence (DNA): TGTGCCAGCAGTTACCTAGCGGGAGGGACCTACGAGCAGTACTTC. Its protein is CASSYLAGGTYEQYF.

This clone was detected only a few times. It is likely a read error: a sequence one base away is far more abundant. Other DNA sequences in the same sample also yield this CDR3. The rearrangement links TRBV29-1 to TRBJ1-1; 7 positions agree with TRBD1. This CDR3 comprises 13 residues. Germline loops: CDR1 SQVTM, CDR2 ANQGSEA. With 6 bases clipped from V and 3 bases from J, the junction kept 7 bases outside the gene matches. In DNA, the CDR3 is TGCAGCGTCGACAGGGTGGGCTACACTGAAGCTTTCTTT. It specifies CSVDRVGYTEAFF.

CDR3 DNA: TGTGCCAGCAGACTAAGGACAGGAGAAGGCTATGGCTACACCTTC. Its translation is CASRLRTGEGYGYTF. The chain joins TRBV6-1 to TRBJ1-2; 7 bases match TRBD1. The CDR3 sequence is 15 residues long. From germline, CDR1 is MNHNS and CDR2 SASEGT. Unmatched junction bases numbered 11, after V lost 6 bases and J lost 4 bases.

This clone was recorded a few times. The CDR3 spells CASSSGLVSTDTQYF. CDR3 sequence (DNA): TGTGCCAGCAGCTCTGGACTAGTTTCTACAGATACGCAGTATTTT. This chain links TRBV7-9 with TRBJ2-3; 7 positions match TRBD2. CDR3 length: 15 residues. Germline-derived CDR1 and CDR2 are SEHNR and FQNEAQ (reference sequence). Losses at the gene ends were 4 bases for V and 3 bases for J; bases not matched to a gene: 7.

The chain carries TRBV14 and TRBJ2-1; D call uncertain. Trimming removed 4 bases from V and 5 bases from J, with 9 bases in between. Germline V CDR1 and CDR2: SGHDN, FVKESK. This CDR3 is built from 13 residues. The CDR3 region is CASSRTYDNEQFF. The DNA of the CDR3 is TGTGCCAGCAGCCGTACATATGACAATGAGCAGTTCTTC. Full variable domain (missing parts from reference TRBV14 and TRBJ2-1): EAGVTQFPSHSVIEKGQTVTLRCDPISGHDNLYWYRRVMGKEIKFLLHFVKESKQDESGMPNNRFLAERTGGTYSTLKVQPAELEDSGVYFCASSRTYDNEQFFGPGTRLTVL.

J is TRBJ2-1 and V is TRBV5-1, with 10 bases fitting TRBD2. Losses at the gene ends were 3 bases for V and 7 bases for J; bases not matched to a gene: 4. This CDR3 is 14 amino acids long. Germline V gives CDR1 SGHRS, CDR2 YFSETQ. In DNA, the CDR3 is TGCGCCAGCAGCTCAGCGGGGGGGATAAATGAGCAGTTCTTC. Translation: CASSSAGGINEQFF.

The rearrangement joins TRBV5-1 to TRBJ2-1; TRBD2 aligns across 10 bases. This CDR3 region has 16 residues. J was trimmed by 7 bases and V by 2 bases; bases with no gene match: 9. CDR1 is SGHRS and CDR2 is YFSETQ in the germline V gene. CDR3 amino acids: CASSFSGRASDNEQFF. The CDR3 DNA follows: TGCGCCAGCAGCTTCAGCGGGAGGGCCTCGGATAATGAGCAGTTCTTC.

On this clone itself: The same CDR3 is also encoded by other DNA sequences in this sample. The chain recombines TRBV6-5 with TRBJ1-1, with D perhaps TRBD1 (6 bases). There are 14 residues in the CDR3. CDR1 MNHEY and CDR2 SVGAGI come from the germline V gene. Trimming took off 2 bases at V and 5 bases at J, with 12 bases between the two ends. CDR3 residues: CASSYGGAGTEAFF. CDR3 bases: TGTGCCAGCAGTTACGGGGGCGCAGGAACTGAAGCTTTCTTT.

The chain couples TRBV27 to TRBJ2-7; maybe TRBD1 (6 bases). Germline assignment: CDR1 MNHEY and CDR2 SMNVEV (reference sequence). This CDR3 is 15 amino acids long. The V gene lost 8 bases and the J gene lost 4 bases, with 21 bases spanning the gap. CDR3 protein: CASGYMPGESYEQYF. The CDR3 nucleotides read TGTGCCAGCGGCTACATGCCAGGGGAGTCGTACGAGCAGTACTTC.

The chain recombines TRBV11-2 with TRBJ2-2, with 8 bases lining up with TRBD2. Germline-derived CDR1 and CDR2 are SGHAT and FQNNGV. The J segment lost 0 bases and the V segment lost 1 base, leaving 1 base of the junction unmatched. The CDR3 runs 16 residues. The CDR3 sequence is CASSLGLASNTGELFF. The CDR3 nucleotides read TGTGCCAGCAGCTTAGGACTAGCGTCGAACACCGGGGAGCTGTTTTTT.

The chain recombines TRBV19 with TRBJ1-2; 7 bases agree with TRBD1. V dropped 7 bases and J dropped 8; count of bases not matched to a gene: 16. The CDR3 spans 15 residues. Germline V gene lookup returns CDR1 LNHDA and CDR2 SQIVND (reference sequence). The CDR3 loop is CASTTPGQRLWGYTF. DNA for the CDR3: TGTGCCAGTACCACACCGGGACAGCGCCTCTGGGGCTACACCTTC.

On this clone itself: Other DNA sequences of this sample code for an identical CDR3. V usage is TRBV10-1 and J usage is TRBJ2-2; TRBD2 matches 9 bases. CDR1 and CDR2 from the germline V gene are WNHNN and SYGVQD (reference sequence). The V and J ends lost 3 bases and 4 bases, in that order; junction bases with no gene match: 9. CDR3 length: 17 residues. Here the CDR3 DNA reads TGCGCCAGCAGTGAACCGACTAGCGGAGGGTTCACCGGGGAGCTGTTTTTT. Translation: CASSEPTSGGFTGELFF.

The CDR3 spells CASSPLATKETQYF. CDR3 nucleotides: TGTGCCAGCTCACCTCTAGCGACCAAAGAGACCCAGTACTTC. The J gene is TRBJ2-5, the V gene TRBV18; possible D gene TRBD2, 6 bases. The CDR3 extends over 14 amino acids. Germline CDR1 and CDR2: KGHSH and LQKENI. V was pared by 3 bases and J by 3 bases, with 11 bases between. Supplemented by reference TRBV18 and TRBJ2-5, the full variable domain reads NAGVMQNPRHLVRRRGQEARLRCSPMKGHSHVYWYRQLPEEGLKFMVYLQKENIIDESGMPKERFSAEFPKEGPSILRIQQVVRGDSAAYFCASSPLATKETQYFGPGTRLLVL.

V gene TRBV13 combines with J gene TRBJ2-3; the match to TRBD2 covers 10 bases. CDR1 and CDR2 (germline): PRHDT, FYEKMQ (reference sequence). The junction had 6 bases not matched to a gene; V was cut back by 2 bases and J by 1 base. The CDR3 consists of 17 residues. The CDR3 spells CASSLTASGGGTDTQYF. CDR3 sequence (DNA): TGTGCCAGCAGCTTAACAGCTAGCGGGGGAGGCACAGATACGCAGTATTTT.

The genes are TRBV30 and TRBJ2-1, with D hard to call. The CDR3 is 16 amino acids. Between the trimmed V and J ends, which lost 3 bases and 0 bases, there was a span of 15 bases. Germline loops: CDR1 GTSNPN, CDR2 SVGIG (reference sequence). CDR3 DNA: TGTGCCTGGAGGTCAACGATTGCGAGCTCCTACAATGAGCAGTTCTTC. It specifies CAWRSTIASSYNEQFF.

There are many counts of this clone. CDR3 DNA sequence: TGTGCCAGCAGCGTAGCCCCCAACGACATTGGAGGCTACACCTTC. It translates to CASSVAPNDIGGYTF. The chain recombines TRBV9 with TRBJ1-2, with no clear D. V lost 0 bases and J 8 bases, leaving 17 bases between the germline ends. The V gene's germline CDR1 is SGDLS and CDR2 YYNGEE. The CDR3 length is 15 residues.

A word on this clone: The junction shows a germline mismatch at one end, possibly a read error. The rearrangement joins TRBV7-7 to TRBJ2-5; the D gene is possibly TRBD1 (6 bases). Germline V gene sequence: CDR1 SSHAT, CDR2 FNYEAQ (reference sequence). This CDR3 has 14 residues. In DNA form, the CDR3 reads TGTGCTAGCAGCCTGTTAGGACAGCAAGAGACCCAGTACTTC. Encoded protein: CASSLLGQQETQYF.

A note on this clone: An end of the junction differs from the germline gene, which may be a read error. The chain employs TRBV7-9 and TRBJ1-2, with 8 positions matching TRBD1. CDR3 length equals 17 residues. Germline V gene lookup returns CDR1 SEHNR and CDR2 FQNEAQ (reference sequence). In DNA form, the CDR3 reads TGTTCCAGCAGCTCCACCCCGGGACAGGTCGTTAACTATGGCTACACCTTC. Residues: CSSSSTPGQVVNYGYTF. Full variable domain (outside the CDR3, taken from reference TRBV7-9 and TRBJ1-2): DTGVSQNPRHKITKRGQNVTFRCDPISEHNRLYWYRQTLGQGPEFLTYFQNEAQLEKSRLLSDRFSAERPKGSFSTLEIQRTEQGDSAMYLCSSSSTPGQVVNYGYTFGSGTRLTVV.

This chain's CDR3 is CASSFSVDTQYF. The CDR3 DNA reads TGTGCCAGCAGCTTTTCGGTCGATACGCAGTATTTT. The chain couples TRBV7-9 to TRBJ2-3; D uncertain. The V gene lost 3 bases and the J gene lost 6 bases, with 7 bases spanning the gap. Per germline, CDR1 SEHNR and CDR2 FQNEAQ (reference sequence). The CDR3 is 12 amino acids. Full variable domain (rest looked up from reference TRBV7-9 and TRBJ2-3): DTGVSQNPRHKITKRGQNVTFRCDPISEHNRLYWYRQTLGQGPEFLTYFQNEAQLEKSRLLSDRFSAERPKGSFSTLEIQRTEQGDSAMYLCASSFSVDTQYFGPGTRLTVL.

V and J are TRBV2 and TRBJ2-1, with a tentative D call TRBD2 (5 bases). Between the trimmed V and J ends, which lost 7 bases and 6 bases, there was a span of 19 bases. The germline gives CDR1 SNHLY, CDR2 FYNNEI. This CDR3 region has 15 residues. The CDR3 sequence is CASTPEGTPSNEQFF. The CDR3, as DNA: TGTGCCAGCACCCCAGAGGGAACCCCATCCAATGAGCAGTTCTTC.

V is TRBV5-6 and J is TRBJ2-7; the match to TRBD1 covers 9 bases. J gave up 5 bases and V 0 bases, and 6 bases lay outside the gene matches. This CDR3 spans 15 amino acids. Per germline, CDR1 SGHDT and CDR2 YYEEEE. The CDR3 DNA reads TGTGCCAGCAGCTTGGCCGGGACAGGGAAAAACGAGCAGTACTTC. Protein sequence: CASSLAGTGKNEQYF.

Turning to this clone: At the DNA level, this CDR3 is encoded by other sequences in the same sample as well. The gene calls are TRBV6-6 and TRBJ2-1; tentatively, D is TRBD1 (5 bases). The CDR3 is 12 amino acids. Trimming cost V 0 bases and J 8 bases, with 5 bases left between them. Germline lookup yields CDR1 MNHNY and CDR2 SVGAGI (reference sequence). The CDR3 region has the DNA TGTGCCAGCAGTTACTCCAGGGATGAGCAGTTCTTC. This gives the protein CASSYSRDEQFF.